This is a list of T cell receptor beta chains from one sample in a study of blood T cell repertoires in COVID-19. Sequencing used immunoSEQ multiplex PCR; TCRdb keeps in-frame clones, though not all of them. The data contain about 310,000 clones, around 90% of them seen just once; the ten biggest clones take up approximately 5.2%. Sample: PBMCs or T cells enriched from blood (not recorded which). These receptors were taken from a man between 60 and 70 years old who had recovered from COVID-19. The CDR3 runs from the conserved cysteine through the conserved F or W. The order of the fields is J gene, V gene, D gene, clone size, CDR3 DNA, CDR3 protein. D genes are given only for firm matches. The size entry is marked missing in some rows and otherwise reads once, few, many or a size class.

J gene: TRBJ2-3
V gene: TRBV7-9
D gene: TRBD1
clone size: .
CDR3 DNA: TGTGCCAGCAACTCGGACAGGGGGACAGATACGCAGTATTTT
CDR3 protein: CASNSDRGTDTQYF

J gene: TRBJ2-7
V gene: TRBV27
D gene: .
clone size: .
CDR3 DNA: TGTGCCAGCAGTTTATCGGGGAGCGAGCAGTACTTC
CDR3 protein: CASSLSGSEQYF

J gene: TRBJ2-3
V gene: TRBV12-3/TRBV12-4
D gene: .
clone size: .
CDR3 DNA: TGTGCCAGCAGCCTTCGGACAGTAGATACGCAGTATTTT
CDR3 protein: CASSLRTVDTQYF

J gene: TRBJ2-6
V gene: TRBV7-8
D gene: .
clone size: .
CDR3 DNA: TGTGTCACCCAGGCGGGCTCTGGGGCCAACGTCCTGACTTTC
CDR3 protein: CVTQAGSGANVLTF

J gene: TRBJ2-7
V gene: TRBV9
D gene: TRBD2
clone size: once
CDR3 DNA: TGTGCCAGCAGCGTAGGGACTAGAATAGGTTACGAGCAGTACTTC
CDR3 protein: CASSVGTRIGYEQYF

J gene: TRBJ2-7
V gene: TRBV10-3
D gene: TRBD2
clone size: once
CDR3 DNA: TGTGCCGCTATGGGAGGGGACTACGAGCAGTACTTC
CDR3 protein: CAAMGGDYEQYF

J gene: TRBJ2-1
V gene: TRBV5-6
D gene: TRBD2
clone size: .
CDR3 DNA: TGTGCCAGCAGCTTAGGGACTAGCGGGACATCCTACAATGAGCAGTTCTTC
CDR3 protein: CASSLGTSGTSYNEQFF

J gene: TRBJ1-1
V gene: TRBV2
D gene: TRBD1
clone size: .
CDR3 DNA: TGTGCCAGCAGTGAAGGAGGGGGCAGGGCTGAAGCTTTCTTT
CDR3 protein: CASSEGGGRAEAFF

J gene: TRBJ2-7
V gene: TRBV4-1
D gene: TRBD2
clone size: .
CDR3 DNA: TGCGCCACCCCCGGGACTAGGCACGAGCAGTACTTC
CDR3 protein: CATPGTRHEQYF

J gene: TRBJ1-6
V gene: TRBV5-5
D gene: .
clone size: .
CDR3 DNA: TGTGCCAGCACCGAGGGGGGGTTCTCCTATAATTCACCCCTCCACTTT
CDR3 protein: CASTEGGFSYNSPLHF

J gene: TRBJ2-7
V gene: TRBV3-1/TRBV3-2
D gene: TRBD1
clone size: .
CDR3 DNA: TGTGCCAGCAGACAAGGACAGGGGAACGAGCAGTACTTC
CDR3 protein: CASRQGQGNEQYF

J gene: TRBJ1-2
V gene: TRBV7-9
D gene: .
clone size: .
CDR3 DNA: TGTGCCAGCAGCTTATTACGGGTTACCTATGGCTACACCTTC
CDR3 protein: CASSLLRVTYGYTF

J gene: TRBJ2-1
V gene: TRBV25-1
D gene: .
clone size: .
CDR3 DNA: TGTGCCAGCAGTGAGCCAGGAAAGCAGTTCTTC
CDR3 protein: CASSEPGKQFF

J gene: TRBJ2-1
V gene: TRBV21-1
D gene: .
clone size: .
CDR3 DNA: TGTGCCAGCGAGGAACGGGAGTACAATGAGCAGTTCTTC
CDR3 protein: CASEEREYNEQFF

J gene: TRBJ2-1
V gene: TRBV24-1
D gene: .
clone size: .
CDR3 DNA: TGTGCCACCAGTGATTTCCGGGGGTCAAAAACAGAGCAGTTCTTC
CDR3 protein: CATSDFRGSKTEQFF

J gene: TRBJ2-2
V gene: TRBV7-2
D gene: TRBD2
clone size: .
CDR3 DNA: TGTGCCAGCAGCTTATTAGGGGGAGCGGGAGTGATCGGGGAGCTGTTTTTT
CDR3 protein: CASSLLGGAGVIGELFF

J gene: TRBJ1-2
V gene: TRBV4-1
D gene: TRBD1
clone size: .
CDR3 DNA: TGCGCCAGCAGCCAGACCGGGACAGGGGCTGGCTACACCTTC
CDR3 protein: CASSQTGTGAGYTF

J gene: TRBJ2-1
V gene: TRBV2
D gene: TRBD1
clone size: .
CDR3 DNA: TGTGCCAGCAGTTTTGGACAGGAAAATGAGCAGTTCTTC
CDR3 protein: CASSFGQENEQFF

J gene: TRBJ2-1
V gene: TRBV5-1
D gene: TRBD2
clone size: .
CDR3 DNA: TGCGCCAGCAGCTTGGAACTAGCGGGAGATAATGAGCAGTTCTTC
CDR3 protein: CASSLELAGDNEQFF

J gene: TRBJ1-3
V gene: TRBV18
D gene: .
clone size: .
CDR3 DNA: TGTGCCAGCTCAATCGGACAGCCGCAAACTGGAAACACCATATATTTT
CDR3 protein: CASSIGQPQTGNTIYF

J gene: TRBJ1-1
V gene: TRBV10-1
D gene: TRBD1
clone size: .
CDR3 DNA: TGCGCCAGCAGTGCGGACGACAGGGGACACGTGAACACTGAAGCTTTCTTT
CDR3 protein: CASSADDRGHVNTEAFF

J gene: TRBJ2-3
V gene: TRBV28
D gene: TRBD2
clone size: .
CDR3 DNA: TGTGCCAGCAGTTCGGGACTAAATACGCAGTATTTT
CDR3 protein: CASSSGLNTQYF

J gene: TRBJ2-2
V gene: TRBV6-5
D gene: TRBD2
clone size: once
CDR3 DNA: TGTGCCAGCAGACCCCCTAGCGGAAACACCGGGGAGCTGTTTTTT
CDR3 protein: CASRPPSGNTGELFF

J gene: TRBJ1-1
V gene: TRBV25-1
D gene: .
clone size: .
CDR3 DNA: TGTGCCAGCAGTGAGGGGCAGGGGAGAAGCACTGAAGCTTTCTTT
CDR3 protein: CASSEGQGRSTEAFF

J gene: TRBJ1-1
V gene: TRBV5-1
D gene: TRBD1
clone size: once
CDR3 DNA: TGCGCCAGCAGCGTTCGACAGGGAGGTTCGAACACTGAAGCTTTCTTT
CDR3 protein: CASSVRQGGSNTEAFF

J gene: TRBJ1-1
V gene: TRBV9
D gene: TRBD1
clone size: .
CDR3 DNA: TGTGCCAGCAGCGTAATTGACAGGGTGAACACTGAAGCTTTCTTT
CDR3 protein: CASSVIDRVNTEAFF

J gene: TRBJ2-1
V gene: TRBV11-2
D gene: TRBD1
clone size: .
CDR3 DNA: TGTGCCAGCAGCTTAGTGGGACAGGGGGCGTACAATGAGCAGTTCTTC
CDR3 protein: CASSLVGQGAYNEQFF

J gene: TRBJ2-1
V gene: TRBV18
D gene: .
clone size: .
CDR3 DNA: TGTGCCAGCTCACCACTTGGCGGGGATGAGCAGTTCTTC
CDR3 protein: CASSPLGGDEQFF

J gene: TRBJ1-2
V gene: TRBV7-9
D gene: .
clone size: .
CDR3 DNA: TGTGCCAGCAGCCGAGATCGCGGGGTTTCCTATGGCTACACCTTC
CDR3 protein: CASSRDRGVSYGYTF

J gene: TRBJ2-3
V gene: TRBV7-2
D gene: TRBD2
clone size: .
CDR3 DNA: TGTGCCAGCAGTCGAGAACCGGGGACTAGCCTTCGTACAGATACGCAGTATTTT
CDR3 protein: CASSREPGTSLRTDTQYF

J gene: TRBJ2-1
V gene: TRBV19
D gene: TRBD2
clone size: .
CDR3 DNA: TGTGCCAGTAGTATAACCCGGACTAGCAGGTACAATGAGCAGTTCTTC
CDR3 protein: CASSITRTSRYNEQFF

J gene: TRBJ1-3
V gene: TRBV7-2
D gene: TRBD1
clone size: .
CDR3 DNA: TGTGCCAGCAGCTTAGCCCAGGGGGTTGCTGGAAACACCATATATTTT
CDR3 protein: CASSLAQGVAGNTIYF

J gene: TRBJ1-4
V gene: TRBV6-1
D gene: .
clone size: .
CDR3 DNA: TGTGCCAGCAGTGACCGCGGTTCTAATGAAAAACTGTTTTTT
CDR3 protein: CASSDRGSNEKLFF

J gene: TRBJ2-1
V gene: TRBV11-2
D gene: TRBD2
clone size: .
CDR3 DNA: TGTGCCAGCAGCTCCCCGACTAGCGGGAGTAGCGAGCAGTTCTTC
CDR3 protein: CASSSPTSGSSEQFF

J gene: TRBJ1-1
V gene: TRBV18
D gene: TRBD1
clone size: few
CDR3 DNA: TGTGCCAGCTCACCAGTGTCGGGACAGGGGGATTGCTTCTTT
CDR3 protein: CASSPVSGQGDCFF

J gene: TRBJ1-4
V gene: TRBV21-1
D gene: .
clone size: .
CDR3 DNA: TGTGCCAGCAGCAAAGGGGGGCGCGAACAAACTAATGAAAAACTGTTTTTT
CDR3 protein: CASSKGGREQTNEKLFF

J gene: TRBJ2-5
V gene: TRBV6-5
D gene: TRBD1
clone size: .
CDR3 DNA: TGTGCCAGCTTACCGGGGACAGGGGGTGAGACCCAGTACTTC
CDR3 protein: CASLPGTGGETQYF

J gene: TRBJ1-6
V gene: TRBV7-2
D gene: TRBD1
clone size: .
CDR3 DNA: TGTGCCAGCAGCCTCCGGGACAGGGGGCAAATGGTTTCACCCCTCCACTTT
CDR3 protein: CASSLRDRGQMVSPLHF

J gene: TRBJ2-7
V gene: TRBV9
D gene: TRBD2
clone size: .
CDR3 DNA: TGTGCCAGCAGCGTAGGGGTAGCGGGAGAGAACGAGCAGTACTTC
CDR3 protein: CASSVGVAGENEQYF

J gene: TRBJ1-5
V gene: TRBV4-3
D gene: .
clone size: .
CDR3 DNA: TGCGCCAGCAGCCAAGATATGGCATACAATCAGCCCCAGCATTTT
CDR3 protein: CASSQDMAYNQPQHF

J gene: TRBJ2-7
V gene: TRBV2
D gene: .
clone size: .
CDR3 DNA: TGTGCCAGCAGTGAAGGGCCGTCCTACGAGCAGTACTTC
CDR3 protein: CASSEGPSYEQYF

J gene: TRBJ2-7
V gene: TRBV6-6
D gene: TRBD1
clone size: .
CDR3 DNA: TGTGCCAGCAGATCACAGGGGGCAAGCGAGCAGTACTTC
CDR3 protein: CASRSQGASEQYF

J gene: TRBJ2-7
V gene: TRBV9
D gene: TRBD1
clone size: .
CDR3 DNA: TGTGCCAGCAGCGTAGGGGACAGGGCGTGGGAGCAGTACTTC
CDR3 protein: CASSVGDRAWEQYF

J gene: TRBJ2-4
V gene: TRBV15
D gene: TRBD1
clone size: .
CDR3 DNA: TGTGCCACCAGCAGAGGGCAGGGGGCGAACATTCAGTACTTC
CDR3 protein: CATSRGQGANIQYF

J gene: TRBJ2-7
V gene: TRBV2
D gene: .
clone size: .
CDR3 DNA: TGTGCCAGCAGTGGACAGAACGTGGTCTACGAGCAGTACTTC
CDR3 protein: CASSGQNVVYEQYF

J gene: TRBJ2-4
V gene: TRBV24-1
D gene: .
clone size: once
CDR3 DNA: TGTGCCACCAGTGATTTGGGCAGGGAGTACTTC
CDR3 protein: CATSDLGREYF

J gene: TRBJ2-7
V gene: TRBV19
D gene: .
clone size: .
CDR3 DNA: TGTGCCAGTAGCCTCCGGGCGGGCCCCTCCGAGCAGTACTTC
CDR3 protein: CASSLRAGPSEQYF

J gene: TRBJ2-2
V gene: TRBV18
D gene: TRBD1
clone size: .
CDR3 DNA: TGTGCCAGCTCCCAGGGACAGGGAACCGGGGAGCTGTTTTTT
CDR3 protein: CASSQGQGTGELFF

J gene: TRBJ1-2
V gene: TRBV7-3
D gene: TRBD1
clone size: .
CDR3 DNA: TGTGCCAGCAGCCCGACAGGGCTCTATGGCTACACCTTC
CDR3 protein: CASSPTGLYGYTF